Here is one T cell receptor (beta chain) with its context. Trimming took 6 bases from V and 2 from J, leaving 11 bases between them. The CDR3 is 13 residues long. Germline loops: CDR1 MDHEN, CDR2 SYDVKM. The data were obtained in a study of response to subunit inactivated influenza vaccine. MiXCR, applied by TCRdb to the RT-PCR reads, yields one record per CDR3 protein. Altogether more than 450,000 distinct CDR3 sequences are present, about 10% being singletons, with the ten largest covering approximately 9.9%. This sample also belongs to another study, concerning T cells expressing NK-cell markers. From that report: TCR beta cDNA was made by 5'RACE template switching with UMIs. In sorted CD3+CD56+NKG2C+, CD3+CD56+NKG2C- and CD3+CD56-NKG2C+ T cells, TCR beta repertoires were obtained. In more than 5 donors, dominant CD3+CD56+NKG2C+ clonotypes ranked among the top 10 CD8+ clonotypes.

The clonotype originates from a man aged 45-65 years who received an inactivated influenza vaccine. The chain has TRBV28 and TRBJ2-7, with D possibly being TRBD1 (6 bases). The specimen comprised PBMCs from blood, sampled on the day of vaccination. The CDR3 DNA reads as TGTGCCAGCAGGTCAGGACAGACCTACGAGCAGTACTTC. Translated, it gives CASRSGQTYEQYF. Combining the CDR3 with reference TRBV28 and TRBJ2-7 gives the whole variable domain DVKVTQSSRYLVKRTGEKVFLECVQDMDHENMFWYRQDPGLGLRLIYFSYDVKMKEKGDIPEGYSVSREKKERFSLILESASTNQTSMYLCASRSGQTYEQYFGPGTRLTVT.